The next 24 T cell receptor beta chains were all read from a single sample in a study of radiation and T cells in renal cell carcinoma (dated by TCRdb to the early 2020s). The library was made by the immunoSEQ multiplex PCR assay. This immuneACCESS table, as held by TCRdb, lists in-frame sequences with V and J called but not all clones. Of the missing ones, under half trace to an unresolved V gene in checked studies; the others have no known cause. In this sample the table shows tens of thousands of clones, 70% to 90% of which occur a single time. The ten top clones hold approximately 22% of the sample. The time point label of this sample denotes: blood 2 weeks post-SBRT. This specimen's treatment or condition label, per the study, means: 15 Gy SBRT to primary tumor, nephrectomy 4 weeks later. The material was blood, obtained from a patient whose treatment included radiotherapy and nephrectomy. The source is a woman aged 45-65 years with renal cell carcinoma.

The J gene is TRBJ2-5, the V gene TRBV7-2, with D perhaps matching TRBD1 (6 bases). V shed 4 bases and J shed 2 bases, with 23 bases lying between them. The germline CDR1 and CDR2 sequences are SGHTA and FQGNSA. The CDR3 has 18 amino acids. CDR3 sequence (DNA): TGTGCCAGCAGCTCTTTCCCCAGACAGGCGGAGAGACAAGAGACCCAGTACTTC. The encoded protein is CASSSFPRQAERQETQYF.

The rearrangement links TRBV5-1 to TRBJ1-1, with D unresolved. The CDR3 consists of 15 residues. Trimming cost V 4 bases and J 1 base, with 14 bases left between them. Looked up from germline, CDR1 is SGHRS and CDR2 is YFSETQ. This CDR3 is CASSIQAIANTEAFF. CDR3 DNA sequence: TGCGCCAGCAGCATCCAGGCGATCGCGAACACTGAAGCTTTCTTT.

Comment on this clone: A read error may account for a junction end that differs from germline. The gene calls are TRBV28 and TRBJ2-2; D ambiguous. Germline V gene data show CDR1 as MDHEN and CDR2 as SYDVKM. This CDR3 is 15 amino acids long. CDR3 coding DNA: TGTGCCAGCACTTTAGGTCGCACCGACACCGGGGAGCTGTTTTTT. Translated: CASTLGRTDTGELFF.

This clone was observed once. The chain combines TRBV11-2 with TRBJ2-7; D is tentatively TRBD1 or TRBD2 (6 bases each). The V and J ends lost 5 bases and 2 bases respectively, with 13 bases between them. This CDR3 has 14 residues. CDR1 and CDR2 from the germline V gene are SGHAT and FQNNGV. The CDR3 DNA follows: TGTGCCAGCAGCGGGGGGCCTGTTGCCTACGAGCAGTACTTC. It yields the protein CASSGGPVAYEQYF. Combining the CDR3 with reference TRBV11-2 and TRBJ2-7 gives the whole variable domain EAGVAQSPRYKIIEKRQSVAFWCNPISGHATLYWYQQILGQGPKLLIQFQNNGVVDDSQLPKDRFSAERLKGVDSTLKIQPAKLEDSAVYLCASSGGPVAYEQYFGPGTRLTVT.

This chain uses TRBV27 with TRBJ1-1, with D tentatively TRBD1 (5 bases). Trimming took off 6 bases at V and 0 bases at J, with 17 bases between the two ends. Germline V CDR1 and CDR2: MNHEY, SMNVEV (reference sequence). The CDR3 sequence is 16 residues long. CDR3 bases: TGTGCCAGCAGCCCCCAGACAGCCTACATGAACACTGAAGCTTTCTTT. Protein: CASSPQTAYMNTEAFF.

The chain employs TRBV7-2 and TRBJ2-1; no clear D. The germline V and J ends were trimmed by 5 bases and 0 bases, with 11 bases remaining between them. Germline loops: CDR1 SGHTA, CDR2 FQGNSA. The CDR3 contains 15 residues. The CDR3 is CASSLGWGSYNEQFF. For the CDR3, the DNA is TGTGCCAGCAGCCTGGGATGGGGCTCCTACAATGAGCAGTTCTTC.

With regard to this clone: Other DNA sequences within the sample encode an identical CDR3. V usage is TRBV9 and J usage is TRBJ2-7; 8 bases match TRBD1. The CDR3 contains 14 residues. CDR1 is SGDLS, CDR2 YYNGEE, per germline. Germline trimming cut 0 bases from V and 4 bases from J; bases unmatched to any gene: 3. The CDR3 loop is CASSVGQGAYEQYF. For the CDR3, the DNA is TGTGCCAGCAGCGTAGGGCAGGGGGCTTACGAGCAGTACTTC.

The chain links TRBV15 to TRBJ1-1; D not resolved. V was clipped by 3 bases and J by 5 bases, with 7 bases between them. The CDR3 has 12 residues. CDR1 and CDR2 (germline): LNHNV, YYDKDF (reference sequence). DNA of the CDR3: TGTGCCACCAGCAGGGACCAAACTGAAGCTTTCTTT. It translates to CATSRDQTEAFF.

The rearrangement links TRBV5-4 to TRBJ1-1, with D tentatively TRBD1 (5 bases). V lost 7 bases to trimming and J lost 7 bases, with 8 bases between them. Germline values: CDR1 SGHNT, CDR2 YYREEE (reference sequence). The CDR3 sequence is 10 residues long. The CDR3: CASGHGEAFF. The CDR3, as DNA: TGTGCCAGCGGACACGGTGAAGCTTTCTTT.

This clone was observed a few times. The V call is TRBV14, the J call TRBJ2-4; D is unclear. V shed 1 base and J shed 6 bases, with 1 base lying between them. This CDR3 has 11 residues. The germline V gene has CDR1 SGHDN and CDR2 FVKESK. CDR3 in DNA: TGTGCCAGCAGCCAAGGAAACATTCAGTACTTC. As protein: CASSQGNIQYF.

This chain links TRBV19 with TRBJ2-7, with a tentative D call TRBD2 (5 bases). V gave up 1 base and J gave up 5 bases, with 15 bases separating them. The CDR3 is 15 residues long. Per germline, CDR1 LNHDA and CDR2 SQIVND (reference sequence). CDR3 loop: CASSIGISSMHEQYF. The CDR3 DNA sequence: TGTGCCAGTAGTATAGGGATCTCTAGCATGCACGAGCAGTACTTC.

CDR3 sequence: CATSRAGQYYEQYF. As DNA, the CDR3 is TGTGCCACCAGCAGAGCGGGACAGTACTACGAGCAGTACTTC. The rearrangement joins TRBV15 to TRBJ2-7; TRBD1 matches at 7 bases. The ends lost 1 base at V and 3 bases at J; junction bases unmatched: 3. The CDR3 sequence is 14 residues long. Looked up from germline, CDR1 is LNHNV and CDR2 is YYDKDF (reference sequence).

The chain recombines TRBV5-1 with TRBJ2-2, with D possibly matching TRBD2 (6 bases). Trimming stripped 3 bases from V and 3 bases from J, with 15 bases between. Germline CDR1 SGHRS, CDR2 YFSETQ. This CDR3 region has 16 residues. Here the CDR3 reads CASSSWSSGDTGELFF. The CDR3 bases are TGCGCCAGCAGCTCCTGGAGTAGCGGAGACACCGGGGAGCTGTTTTTT.

The V gene is TRBV6-1, the J gene TRBJ1-5; TRBD1 is a possible D gene (5 bases). Per the germline V gene, CDR1 is MNHNS and CDR2 is SASEGT. V lost 2 bases, J lost 6 bases, and 20 bases lay in between. The CDR3 is made up of 17 amino acids. Here the CDR3 reads CASSESYAGTSVQPQHF. Written as DNA, the CDR3 is TGTGCCAGCAGTGAAAGTTACGCAGGGACGAGTGTTCAGCCCCAGCATTTT.

The rearrangement links TRBV28 to TRBJ1-6; weak D call: TRBD1 (6 bases). Trimming pared 2 bases from V and 6 bases from J, leaving 8 bases between. From germline, CDR1 is MDHEN and CDR2 SYDVKM. This CDR3 is 14 amino acids long. The CDR3 bases are TGTGCCAGCAGTTTAAGGGACATTAATTCACCCCTCCACTTT. Its translation: CASSLRDINSPLHF. Drawing the rest from reference TRBV28 and TRBJ1-6, the complete variable domain is DVKVTQSSRYLVKRTGEKVFLECVQDMDHENMFWYRQDPGLGLRLIYFSYDVKMKEKGDIPEGYSVSREKKERFSLILESASTNQTSMYLCASSLRDINSPLHFGNGTRLTVT.

The rearrangement links TRBV7-2 to TRBJ1-1; 8 bases are shared with TRBD1. The CDR3 totals 13 residues. The germline CDR1 and CDR2 sequences are SGHTA and FQGNSA. Unmatched junction bases numbered 2, after V lost 2 bases and J lost 6 bases. The chain's CDR3 is CASSLQGAAEAFF. Here the CDR3 DNA reads TGTGCCAGCAGCTTACAGGGGGCCGCTGAAGCTTTCTTT.

The CDR3 here is CASSFIRRGPLGYTF. CDR3 in DNA: TGTGCCAGCAGTTTTATTCGCAGGGGGCCTCTTGGCTACACCTTC. The chain recombines TRBV28 with TRBJ1-2; 8 positions agree with TRBD1. From germline, CDR1 is MDHEN and CDR2 SYDVKM. The CDR3 consists of 15 residues. Trimming took 3 bases from V and 7 from J; bases not matched to a gene: 10.

The chain is built from TRBV19 and TRBJ2-7, with D perhaps matching TRBD1 or TRBD2 (5 bases each). Germline V gene lookup returns CDR1 LNHDA and CDR2 SQIVND (reference sequence). CDR3 length: 14 amino acids. Deletions cut 5 bases from V and 5 bases from J, with 16 bases between. CDR3: CASSPPGKQDEQYF. DNA of the CDR3: TGTGCCAGTAGTCCACCGGGAAAACAGGACGAGCAGTACTTC.

CDR3 in amino acids: CASSIYQDGNTIYF. The CDR3 nucleotides are TGTGCCAGTAGTATTTACCAGGATGGAAACACCATATATTTT. This chain joins TRBV19 and TRBJ1-3; D uncertain. Between the trimmed V and J ends, which lost 3 bases and 3 bases, there was a span of 9 bases. The V gene's germline CDR1 is LNHDA and CDR2 SQIVND (reference sequence). The CDR3 loop spans 14 amino acids.

V is TRBV28 and J is TRBJ2-7; TRBD1 matches 11 bases. The CDR3 has 14 residues. Losses at the gene ends were 3 bases for V and 4 bases for J; bases not matched to a gene: 2. Germline loops: CDR1 MDHEN, CDR2 SYDVKM. The CDR3 DNA sequence: TGTGCCAGCAGTTTCCGGGACAGGGGGTACGAGCAGTACTTC. As protein: CASSFRDRGYEQYF. Full variable domain (remainder filled in from reference TRBV28 and TRBJ2-7): DVKVTQSSRYLVKRTGEKVFLECVQDMDHENMFWYRQDPGLGLRLIYFSYDVKMKEKGDIPEGYSVSREKKERFSLILESASTNQTSMYLCASSFRDRGYEQYFGPGTRLTVT.

The chain has TRBV9 and TRBJ2-7; 7 bases are shared with TRBD1. The ends lost 0 bases at V and 3 bases at J; junction bases unmatched: 6. CDR1 is SGDLS, CDR2 YYNGEE, per germline. The CDR3 sequence is 15 residues long. CDR3 amino acids: CASSVVGDRCYEQYF. CDR3 nucleotide sequence: TGTGCCAGCAGCGTAGTCGGGGACAGATGCTACGAGCAGTACTTC.

The chain couples TRBV4-3 to TRBJ1-1, with D possibly matching TRBD1 (5 bases). Germline V gene lookup returns CDR1 LGHNA and CDR2 YSLEER. The ends were cut back, 3 bases at V and 5 bases at J, with 10 bases in the middle. The CDR3 runs 13 residues. CDR3 nucleotide sequence: TGCGCCAGCAGCCACCGGGGGGGTACTGAAGCTTTCTTT. Translating gives CASSHRGGTEAFF.

The gene calls are TRBV27 and TRBJ2-2; tentatively, D is TRBD1 (6 bases). The germline V gene has CDR1 MNHEY and CDR2 SMNVEV (reference sequence). This CDR3 has 19 residues. The V end lost 3 bases, the J end lost 6 bases, and 26 bases lay between the germline ends. CDR3 nucleotides: TGTGCCAGCAGTTTCCGGGTAGGCGTACTACAGGGCCGATCCGGGGAGCTGTTTTTT. Amino acid sequence: CASSFRVGVLQGRSGELFF.

Of note for this clone: At one boundary the junction diverges from the germline segment, which might be a read error. This chain joins TRBV6-1 and TRBJ2-7; perhaps D is TRBD1 or TRBD2 (6 bases each). This CDR3 spans 16 amino acids. Germline V gene lookup returns CDR1 MNHNS and CDR2 SASEGT. CDR3 loop: CAISEPHVGGRYEQYF. CDR3 DNA sequence: TGTGCCATCAGTGAGCCGCATGTGGGGGGCCGCTACGAGCAGTACTTC.